This T cell receptor (beta chain) comes out of a study of somatic mutations in cytotoxic T cells in rheumatoid arthritis. A remark on this clone: No antigen is known for it.

Separation of CD4+ and CD8+ cells was performed by positive magnetic bead selection, and purity was verified by flow cytometry. The method was immunoSEQ multiplex PCR; TCRdb's version includes in-frame clones alone and lacks a portion of them. Of more than 8,000 clones in the sample, approximately 90% were seen once. General observations from the study: Significant differences in CD8+ T-cell clonality were not found between rheumatoid arthritis patients and healthy controls (age-matched).

Sequenced material: CD4+ T cells sorted from blood. The receptor's source is a woman aged 18-30 years with rheumatoid arthritis.

CDR3 nucleotide sequence: TGTGCCAGCAGCGGGACAGGTACCGATTCACCCCTCCACTTT. Translated, it gives CASSGTGTDSPLHF. This chain links TRBV7-9 with TRBJ1-6, with TRBD1 identical over 8 bases. The ends lost 5 bases at V and 8 bases at J; junction bases unmatched: 5. CDR1 is SEHNR, CDR2 FQNEAQ, per germline (reference sequence). The CDR3 consists of 14 residues.